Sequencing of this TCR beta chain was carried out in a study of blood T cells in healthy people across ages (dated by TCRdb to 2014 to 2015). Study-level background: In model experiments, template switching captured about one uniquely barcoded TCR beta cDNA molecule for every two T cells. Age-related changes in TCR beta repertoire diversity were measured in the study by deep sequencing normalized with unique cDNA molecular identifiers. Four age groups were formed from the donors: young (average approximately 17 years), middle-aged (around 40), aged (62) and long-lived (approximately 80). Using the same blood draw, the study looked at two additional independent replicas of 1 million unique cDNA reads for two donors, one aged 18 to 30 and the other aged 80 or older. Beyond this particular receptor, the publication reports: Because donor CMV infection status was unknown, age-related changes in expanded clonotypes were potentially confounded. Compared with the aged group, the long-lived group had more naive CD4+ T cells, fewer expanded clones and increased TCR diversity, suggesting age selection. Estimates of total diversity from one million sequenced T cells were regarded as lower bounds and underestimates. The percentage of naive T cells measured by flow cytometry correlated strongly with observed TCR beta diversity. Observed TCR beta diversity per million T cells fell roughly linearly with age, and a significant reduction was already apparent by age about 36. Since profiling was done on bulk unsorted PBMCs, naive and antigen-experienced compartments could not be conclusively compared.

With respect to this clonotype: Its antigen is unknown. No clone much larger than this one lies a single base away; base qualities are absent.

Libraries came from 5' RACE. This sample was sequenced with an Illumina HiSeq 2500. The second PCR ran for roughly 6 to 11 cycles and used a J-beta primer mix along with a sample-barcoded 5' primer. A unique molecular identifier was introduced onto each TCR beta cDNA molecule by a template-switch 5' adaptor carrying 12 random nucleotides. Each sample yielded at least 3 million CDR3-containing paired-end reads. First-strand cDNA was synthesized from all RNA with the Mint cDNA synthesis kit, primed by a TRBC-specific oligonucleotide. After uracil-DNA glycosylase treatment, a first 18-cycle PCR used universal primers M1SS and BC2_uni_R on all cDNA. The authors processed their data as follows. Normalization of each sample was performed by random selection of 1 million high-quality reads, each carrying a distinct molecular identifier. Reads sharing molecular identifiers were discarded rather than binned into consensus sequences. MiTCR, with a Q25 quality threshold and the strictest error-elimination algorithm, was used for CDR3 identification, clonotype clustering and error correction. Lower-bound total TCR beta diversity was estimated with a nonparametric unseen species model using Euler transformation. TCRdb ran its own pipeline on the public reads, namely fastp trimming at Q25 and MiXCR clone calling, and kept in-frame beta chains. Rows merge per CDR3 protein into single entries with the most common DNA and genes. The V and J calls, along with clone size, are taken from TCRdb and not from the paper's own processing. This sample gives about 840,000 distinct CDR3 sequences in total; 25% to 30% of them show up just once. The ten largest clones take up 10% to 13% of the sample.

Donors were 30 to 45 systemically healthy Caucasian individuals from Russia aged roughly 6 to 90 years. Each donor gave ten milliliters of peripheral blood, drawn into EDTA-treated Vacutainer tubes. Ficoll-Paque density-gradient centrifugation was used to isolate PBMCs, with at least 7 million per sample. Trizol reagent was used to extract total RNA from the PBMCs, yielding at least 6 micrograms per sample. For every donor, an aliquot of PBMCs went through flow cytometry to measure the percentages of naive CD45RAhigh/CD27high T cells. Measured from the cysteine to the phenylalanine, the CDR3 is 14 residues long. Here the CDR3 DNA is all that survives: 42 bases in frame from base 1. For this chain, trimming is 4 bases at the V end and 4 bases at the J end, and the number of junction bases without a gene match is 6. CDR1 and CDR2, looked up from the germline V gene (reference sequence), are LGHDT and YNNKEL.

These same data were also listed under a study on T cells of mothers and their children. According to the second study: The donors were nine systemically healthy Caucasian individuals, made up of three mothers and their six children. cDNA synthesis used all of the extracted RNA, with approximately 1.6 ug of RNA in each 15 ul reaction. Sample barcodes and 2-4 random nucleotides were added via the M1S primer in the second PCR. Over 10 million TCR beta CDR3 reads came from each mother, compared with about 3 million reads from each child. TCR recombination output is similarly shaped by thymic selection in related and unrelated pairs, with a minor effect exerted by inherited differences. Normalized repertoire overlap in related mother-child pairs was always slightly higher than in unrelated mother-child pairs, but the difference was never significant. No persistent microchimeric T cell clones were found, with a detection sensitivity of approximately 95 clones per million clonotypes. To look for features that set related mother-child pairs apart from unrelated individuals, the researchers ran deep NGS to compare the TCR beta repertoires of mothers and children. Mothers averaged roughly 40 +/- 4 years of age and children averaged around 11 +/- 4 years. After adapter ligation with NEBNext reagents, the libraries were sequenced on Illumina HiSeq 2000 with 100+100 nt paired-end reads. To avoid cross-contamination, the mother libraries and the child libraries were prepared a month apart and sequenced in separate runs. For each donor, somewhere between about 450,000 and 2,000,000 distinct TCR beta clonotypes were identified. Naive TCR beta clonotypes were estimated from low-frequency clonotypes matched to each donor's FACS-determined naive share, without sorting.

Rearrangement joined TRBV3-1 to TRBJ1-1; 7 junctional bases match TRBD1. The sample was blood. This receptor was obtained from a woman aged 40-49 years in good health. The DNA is TGTGCCAGCAGCCGACAGGGAGTCGGCACTGAAGCTTTCTTT. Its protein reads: CASSRQGVGTEAFF.